This T cell receptor beta chain was identified in a study of T-cell reconstitution after alpha-beta-depleted transplantation in children. The library targeted TCRbeta and was prepared with unique molecular identifiers. TCRdb passed the PCR reads through MiXCR, listing each CDR3 protein once. The sample includes 600,000 to 700,000 distinct CDR3 sequences, 10% to 15% of them seen just once. This CDR3 is built from 14 residues. Germline values: CDR1 SGHRS, CDR2 YFSETQ. V was shortened by 4 bases and J by 1 base, with 12 bases between the two germline ends. This clonotype was recorded many times. The receptor's source is a girl aged 2-10 years with congenital amegakaryocytic thrombocytopenia, due to receive a stem cell transplant. The V and J genes are TRBV5-1 and TRBJ2-7, with a tentative D call TRBD2 (6 bases). Here the sequenced sample was PBMCs, taken before TCRalphabeta/CD19-depleted stem cell transplant. CDR3 nucleotides: TGCGCCAGCAGCCCCTTACTAGCTTCCTACGAGCAGTACTTC. Its translation is CASSPLLASYEQYF.